These 8 T cell receptor beta chains came from one sample sequenced in a study of blood T cell repertoires in COVID-19. Profiling relied on immunoSEQ multiplex PCR, and the TCRdb table lists in-frame clones only, not all of them. The sample lists 85,000 to 120,000 clones, over 70% occurring once. Sequencing input: peripheral blood. These receptor sequences come from a human donor with acute or convalescent COVID-19. The donor label of this sample is uncertain.

This chain connects TRBV5-3 to TRBJ1-4; 7 bases are a match to TRBD1. TRBV5-3 is labeled an ORF, and its function is uncertain. The CDR3 covers 18 residues. V dropped 3 bases and J dropped 7; count of bases not matched to a gene: 18. CDR3 amino acids: CARSWYRDSTSGGEKLFF. DNA for the CDR3: TGTGCCAGAAGCTGGTACCGGGACAGCACTAGCGGGGGTGAAAAACTGTTTTTT.

The chain carries TRBV5-1 and TRBJ1-6; D gene uncertain. The V end was cut by 0 bases, the J end by 8 bases, with 9 bases between. The CDR3 has 14 amino acids. CDR1 and CDR2 from the germline V gene are SGHRS and YFSETQ. The CDR3 DNA sequence: TGCGCCAGCAGCTTGGCCGGTCTTCATTCACCCCTCCACTTT. Its translation: CASSLAGLHSPLHF.

The chain couples TRBV2 to TRBJ1-1; 10 bases fit TRBD1. The CDR3 runs 15 residues. V lost 8 bases to trimming and J lost 0 bases; unmatched junction nucleotides: 6. Germline CDR1 and CDR2: SNHLY and FYNNEI. The CDR3 DNA reads TGTGCCAGCGAGGGACAGGGGACCATGAACACTGAAGCTTTCTTT. This gives the protein CASEGQGTMNTEAFF.

This chain joins TRBV6-1 and TRBJ1-2; D possibly corresponds to TRBD1 (6 bases). The CDR3 totals 15 residues. Germline CDR1 MNHNS, CDR2 SASEGT. Trimming removed 3 bases from V and 4 bases from J, with 15 bases in between. DNA of the CDR3: TGTGCCAGCAGTGAGTATGGACAGCGCCTCTATGGCTACACCTTC. Its translation is CASSEYGQRLYGYTF.

The gene calls are TRBV6-6 and TRBJ1-2; 10 bases fit TRBD1. Per germline, CDR1 MNHNY and CDR2 SVGAGI (reference sequence). The junction had 4 bases not matched to a gene; V was cut back by 3 bases and J by 3 bases. CDR3 length: 15 amino acids. CDR3 loop: CASSYYGTGDYGYTF. The CDR3 DNA sequence: TGTGCCAGCAGTTATTACGGGACAGGGGACTATGGCTACACCTTC.

V is TRBV24-1 and J is TRBJ2-5; possibly TRBD1 for D (6 bases). Germline V gives CDR1 KGHDR, CDR2 SFDVKD. V lost 4 bases, J lost 6 bases, and 11 bases lay in between. The CDR3 extends over 13 amino acids. The CDR3 sequence is CATSEDSPQTQYF. DNA of the CDR3: TGTGCCACCAGTGAGGACAGTCCACAGACCCAGTACTTC.

This clone was counted a few times. The gene calls are TRBV20-1 and TRBJ2-2, with a weak D call TRBD2 (7 bases). Germline values: CDR1 DFQATT, CDR2 SNEGSKA (reference sequence). The V gene lost 3 bases and the J gene lost 4 bases, with 12 bases spanning the gap. The CDR3 contains 14 residues. The CDR3 DNA reads as TGCAGTGCTAGTCGGGGGGCGACCACCGGGGAGCTGTTTTTT. It codes for CSASRGATTGELFF.

This chain joins TRBV27 and TRBJ1-1; D may be TRBD1 (6 bases). The V gene's germline CDR1 is MNHEY and CDR2 SMNVEV (reference sequence). CDR3 length equals 15 residues. V dropped 5 bases and J dropped 0 bases, with 13 bases sitting between them. CDR3 in amino acids: CASSLRGQMNTEAFF. The CDR3 DNA is TGTGCCAGCAGTCTTCGTGGACAGATGAACACTGAAGCTTTCTTT.